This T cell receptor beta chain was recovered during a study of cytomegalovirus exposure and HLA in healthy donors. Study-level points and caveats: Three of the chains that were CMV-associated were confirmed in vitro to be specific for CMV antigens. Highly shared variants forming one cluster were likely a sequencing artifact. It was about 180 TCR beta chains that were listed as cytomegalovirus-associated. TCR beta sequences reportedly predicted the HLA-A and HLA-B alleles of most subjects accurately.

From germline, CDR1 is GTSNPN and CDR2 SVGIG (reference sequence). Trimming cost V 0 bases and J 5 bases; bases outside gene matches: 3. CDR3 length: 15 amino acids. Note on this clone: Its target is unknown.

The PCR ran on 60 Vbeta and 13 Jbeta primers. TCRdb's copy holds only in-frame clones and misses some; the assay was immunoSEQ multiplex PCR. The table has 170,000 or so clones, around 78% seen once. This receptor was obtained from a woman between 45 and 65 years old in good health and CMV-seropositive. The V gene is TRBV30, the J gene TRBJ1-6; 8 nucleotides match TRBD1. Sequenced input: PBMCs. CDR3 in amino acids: CAWSVPGQDNSPLHF. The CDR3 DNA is TGTGCCTGGAGTGTACCGGGACAGGATAATTCACCCCTCCACTTT.